This T cell receptor (beta chain) was identified during a study of OX40 agonist ivuxolimab in advanced cancers. As for the study in general: Head and neck, renal cell, melanoma or hepatocellular carcinoma were the cancers that dose-escalation patients had.

The CDR3 contains 17 residues. The germline CDR1 and CDR2 sequences are SGHRS and YFSETQ. The germline V and J ends were trimmed by 0 bases and 4 bases, with 14 bases remaining between them. This table comes from immunoSEQ multiplex PCR, and its TCRdb copy is limited to in-frame clones, with some not included. In the table there are about 110,000 clones, 80% to 95% of which are singletons. The material was CD4+ or CD8+ T cells sorted from blood, obtained in a trial of the OX40 agonist ivuxolimab. V and J are TRBV5-1 and TRBJ1-6; D unclear. The clonotype was recovered from an adult with an advanced solid tumor such as melanoma, head and neck, liver or kidney cancer. The CDR3 region has the DNA TGCGCCAGCAGCTTGGAAACAGCCACGGATTATAATTCACCCCTCCACTTT. As protein: CASSLETATDYNSPLHF.